This TCR beta chain was observed in a study of blood T cell repertoires in COVID-19. Study-wide context: From T cells, B-cell-depleted T cells, or PBMCs came the material, which was cDNA or gDNA.

V shed 2 bases and J 4 bases; nucleotides not matched to a gene: 5. Germline CDR1 is MRHNA and CDR2 is SNTAGT. This CDR3 is 15 amino acids long. Sequenced by immunoSEQ multiplex PCR; TCRdb stores in-frame clones only, minus some. The table includes some 96,000 clones, around four fifths detected once. By share, this clone ranks as medium-sized. This chain links TRBV6-4 with TRBJ2-3, with 8 nucleotides matching TRBD2. Sequences were obtained from peripheral blood. The source is a woman in her 70s with acute or convalescent COVID-19. The CDR3 region has the DNA TGTGCCAGCAGTGACCGGGGGGGGGACGCAGATACGCAGTATTTT. Its translation: CASSDRGGDADTQYF.